Each of the 9 T cell receptor beta chains below was sequenced from the same sample in a study of CD8 T cells in ankylosing spondylitis. TCRdb recomputed calls from the 5' RACE reads with MiXCR, one row per CDR3 protein. Counted here are roughly 230,000 distinct CDR3 sequences, about 10% occurring once; the ten biggest clones make up approximately 2.5%. The sequenced material came from blood, either unsorted or a sorted T cell fraction (not recorded which). The receptors come from a male donor with ankylosing spondylitis or in good health (not recorded which).

Ten or more counts support this clonotype. This chain links TRBV30 with TRBJ2-7; 9 nucleotides line up with TRBD1. Germline trimming cut 6 bases from V and 4 bases from J; bases unmatched to any gene: 10. The germline CDR1 and CDR2 sequences are GTSNPN and SVGIG (reference sequence). This CDR3 comprises 14 residues. The CDR3 is CACTTGTGLYEQYF. The CDR3 DNA reads TGTGCCTGCACAACCGGGACAGGGCTGTACGAGCAGTACTTC.

This clonotype was detected ten times or more. V gene TRBV20-1 combines with J gene TRBJ2-7; D is unclear. This CDR3 region has 16 residues. The germline V and J ends were trimmed by 2 bases and 4 bases, with 21 bases remaining between them. Germline V gene sequence: CDR1 DFQATT, CDR2 SNEGSKA (reference sequence). CDR3 nucleotides: TGCAGTGCTAGACCGTCAAACGCCCCTAGATATTACGAGCAGTACTTC. Translation gives CSARPSNAPRYYEQYF.

This clonotype was detected ten times or more. This chain uses TRBV15 with TRBJ2-6; TRBD2 is a possible D gene (7 bases). Trimming removed 0 bases at V and 0 bases at J, with 9 bases between. This CDR3 has 17 amino acids. The germline gives CDR1 LNHNV, CDR2 YYDKDF (reference sequence). CDR3 DNA sequence: TGTGCCACCAGCAGAGATAGGGGGGGCTCTGGGGCCAACGTCCTGACTTTC. This gives the protein CATSRDRGGSGANVLTF.

This clonotype was observed a few times. The V and J genes are TRBV5-6 and TRBJ2-7, with D possibly TRBD1 on 6 matching bases. V was pared by 2 bases and J by 2 bases, with 11 bases between. The CDR3 runs to 14 residues. CDR1 SGHDT and CDR2 YYEEEE come from the germline V gene. As DNA, the CDR3 is TGTGCCAGCAGCTTAGAGGGACAAACCTACGAGCAGTACTTC. It codes for CASSLEGQTYEQYF.

This clonotype was recorded many times. This chain connects TRBV5-1 to TRBJ1-1; the match to TRBD1 covers 7 bases. In germline, CDR1 is SGHRS, CDR2 YFSETQ. The V gene end was trimmed by 0 bases and the J gene end by 10 bases; junction bases not matched to a gene: 6. The CDR3 has 13 amino acids. The CDR3 DNA follows: TGCGCCAGCAGCTTGGTAACAGGGGACGGAGCTTTCTTT. Protein sequence: CASSLVTGDGAFF.

The table lists this clonotype with many counts. V gene TRBV7-8 combines with J gene TRBJ2-7; no reliable D call. CDR1 SGHVS and CDR2 FQNEAQ come from the germline V gene. This CDR3 is 14 amino acids long. V lost 4 bases, J lost 2 bases, and 12 bases lay in between. The CDR3 sequence is CASSWYQGTYEQYF. In DNA, the CDR3 is TGTGCCAGCAGCTGGTATCAAGGAACCTACGAGCAGTACTTC.

This clonotype was seen repeatedly, ten times or more. The chain employs TRBV5-5 and TRBJ1-3; D not certain. Germline values: CDR1 SGHKS, CDR2 YYEKEE (reference sequence). The CDR3 runs 14 residues. Trimming stripped 0 bases from V and 4 bases from J, with 8 bases between. For the CDR3, the DNA is TGTGCCAGCAGCTTGGAACATTCCGGAAACACCATATATTTT. Residues: CASSLEHSGNTIYF. Full variable domain (outside the CDR3, taken from reference TRBV5-5 and TRBJ1-3): DAGVTQSPTHLIKTRGQQVTLRCSPISGHKSVSWYQQVLGQGPQFIFQYYEKEERGRGNFPDRFSARQFPNYSSELNVNALLLGDSALYLCASSLEHSGNTIYFGEGSWLTVV.

This clonotype appeared many times. The rearrangement links TRBV14 to TRBJ2-1; TRBD2 matches 10 bases. Germline CDR1 is SGHDN and CDR2 is FVKESK. With V trimmed by 0 bases and J by 5 bases, 4 bases remained unmatched. CDR3 length equals 16 residues. The chain's CDR3 is CASSQEQREGDNEQFF. CDR3 DNA: TGTGCCAGCAGCCAAGAGCAGCGGGAGGGGGACAATGAGCAGTTCTTC.

Of note for this clonotype: A read error may explain this, as a much larger clone is one base away. This sequence joins TRBV6-5 and TRBJ2-2; maybe TRBD2 (5 bases). CDR1 is MNHEY, CDR2 SVGAGI, per germline. The CDR3 extends over 14 amino acids. The CDR3 bases are TGTGCCAGCAGTTACTCTCGGAACACCGGGGAGCTGCTTTTT. Translation gives CASSYSRNTGELLF.